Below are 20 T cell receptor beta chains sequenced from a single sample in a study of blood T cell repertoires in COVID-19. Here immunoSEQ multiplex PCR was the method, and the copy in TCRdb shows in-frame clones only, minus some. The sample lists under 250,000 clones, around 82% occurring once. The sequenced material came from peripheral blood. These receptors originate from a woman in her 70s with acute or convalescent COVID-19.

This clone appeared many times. The CDR3 spells CASSPGQGDTDTQYF. CDR3 DNA: TGTGCCAGCAGCCCAGGACAGGGGGACACAGATACGCAGTATTTT. This chain uses TRBV4-2 with TRBJ2-3, with 10 bases aligning to TRBD1. The CDR3 runs 15 residues. J gave up 2 bases and V 4 bases, and 3 bases lay outside the gene matches. The germline CDR1 and CDR2 sequences are LGHNA and YNFKEQ.

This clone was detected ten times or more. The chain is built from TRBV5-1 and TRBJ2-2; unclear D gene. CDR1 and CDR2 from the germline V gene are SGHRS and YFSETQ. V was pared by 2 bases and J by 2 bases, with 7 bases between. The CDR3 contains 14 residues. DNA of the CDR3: TGCGCCAGCAGCTTCCTATCAAACACCGGGGAGCTGTTTTTT. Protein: CASSFLSNTGELFF.

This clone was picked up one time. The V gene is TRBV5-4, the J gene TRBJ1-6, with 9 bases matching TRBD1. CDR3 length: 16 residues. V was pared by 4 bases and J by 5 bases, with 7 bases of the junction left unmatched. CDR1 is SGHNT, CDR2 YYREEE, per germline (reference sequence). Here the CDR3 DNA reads TGTGCCAGCAGCGCTGATGGGACAGGGAATAATTCACCCCTCCACTTT. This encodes CASSADGTGNNSPLHF.

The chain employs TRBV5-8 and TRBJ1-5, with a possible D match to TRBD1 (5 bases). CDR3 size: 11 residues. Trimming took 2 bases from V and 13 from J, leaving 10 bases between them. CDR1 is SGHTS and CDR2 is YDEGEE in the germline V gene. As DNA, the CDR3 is TGTGCCAGCAGCTTTTTCGACAGTCAGCATTTT. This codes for CASSFFDSQHF.

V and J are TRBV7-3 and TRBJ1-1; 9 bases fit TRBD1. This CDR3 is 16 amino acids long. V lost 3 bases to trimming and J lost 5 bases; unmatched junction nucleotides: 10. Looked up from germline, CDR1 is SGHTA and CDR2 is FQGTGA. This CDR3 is CASSLQPGTGSTEAFF. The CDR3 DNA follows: TGTGCCAGCAGCTTGCAACCCGGGACAGGGTCTACTGAAGCTTTCTTT.

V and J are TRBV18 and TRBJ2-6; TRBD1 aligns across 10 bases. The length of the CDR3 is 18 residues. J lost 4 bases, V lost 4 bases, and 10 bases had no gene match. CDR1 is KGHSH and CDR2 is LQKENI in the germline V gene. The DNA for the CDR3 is TGTGCCAGCTCACGGATCGGGACAGGGGTGGAAGGGGCCAACGTCCTGACTTTC. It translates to CASSRIGTGVEGANVLTF.

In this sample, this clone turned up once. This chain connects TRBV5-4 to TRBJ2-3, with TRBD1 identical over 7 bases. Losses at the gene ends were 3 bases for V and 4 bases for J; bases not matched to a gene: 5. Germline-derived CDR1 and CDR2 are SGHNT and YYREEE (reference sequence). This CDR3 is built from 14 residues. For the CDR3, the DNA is TGTGCCAGCAGCTGGCGACAGGGCGCAGATACGCAGTATTTT. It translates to CASSWRQGADTQYF.

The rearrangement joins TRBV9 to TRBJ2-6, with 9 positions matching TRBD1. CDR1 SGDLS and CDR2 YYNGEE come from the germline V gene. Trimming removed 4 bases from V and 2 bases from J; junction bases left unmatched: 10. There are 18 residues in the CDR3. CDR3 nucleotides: TGTGCCAGCAGCCCAACGATTCGGACAGGGGCTGGGGCCAACGTCCTGACTTTC. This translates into CASSPTIRTGAGANVLTF.

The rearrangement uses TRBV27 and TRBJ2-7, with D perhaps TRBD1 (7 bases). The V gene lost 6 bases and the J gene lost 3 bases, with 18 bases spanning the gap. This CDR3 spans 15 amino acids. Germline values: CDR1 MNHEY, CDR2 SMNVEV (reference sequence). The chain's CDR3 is CASSRQGRGLYEQYF. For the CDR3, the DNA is TGTGCCAGCAGCAGACAGGGTAGGGGACTCTACGAGCAGTACTTC.

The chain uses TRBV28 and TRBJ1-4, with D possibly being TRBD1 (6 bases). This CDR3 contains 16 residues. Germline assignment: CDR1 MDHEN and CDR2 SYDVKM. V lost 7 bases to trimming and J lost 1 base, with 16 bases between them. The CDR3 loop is CASTKSRTVTNEKLFF. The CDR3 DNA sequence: TGTGCCAGCACTAAATCCCGGACAGTAACTAATGAAAAACTGTTTTTT.

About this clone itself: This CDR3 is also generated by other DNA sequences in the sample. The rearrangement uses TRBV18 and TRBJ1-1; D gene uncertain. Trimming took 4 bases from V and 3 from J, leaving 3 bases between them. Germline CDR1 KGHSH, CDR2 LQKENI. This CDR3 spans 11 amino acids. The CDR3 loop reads CASSLDTEAFF. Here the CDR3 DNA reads TGTGCCAGCTCACTCGACACTGAAGCTTTCTTT.

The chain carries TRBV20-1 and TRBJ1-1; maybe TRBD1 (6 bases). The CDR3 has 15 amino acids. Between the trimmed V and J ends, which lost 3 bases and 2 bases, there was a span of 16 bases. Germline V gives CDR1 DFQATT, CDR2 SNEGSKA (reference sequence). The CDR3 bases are TGCAGTGCTAGTAAAAGAGGGACAATCAACACTGAAGCTTTCTTT. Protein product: CSASKRGTINTEAFF.

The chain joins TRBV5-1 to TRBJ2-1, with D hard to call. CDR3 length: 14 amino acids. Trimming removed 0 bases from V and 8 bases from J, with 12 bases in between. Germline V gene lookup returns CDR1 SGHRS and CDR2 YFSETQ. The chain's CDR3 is CASSLGQLFDEQFF. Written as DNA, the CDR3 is TGCGCCAGCAGCTTGGGGCAGTTGTTCGATGAGCAGTTCTTC.

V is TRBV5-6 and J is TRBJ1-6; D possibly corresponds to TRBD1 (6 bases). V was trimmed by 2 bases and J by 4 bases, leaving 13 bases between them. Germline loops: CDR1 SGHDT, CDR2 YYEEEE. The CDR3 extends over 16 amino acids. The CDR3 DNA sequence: TGTGCCAGCAGCTTCTCAGGGGCCGGGTATAATTCACCCCTCCACTTT. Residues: CASSFSGAGYNSPLHF.

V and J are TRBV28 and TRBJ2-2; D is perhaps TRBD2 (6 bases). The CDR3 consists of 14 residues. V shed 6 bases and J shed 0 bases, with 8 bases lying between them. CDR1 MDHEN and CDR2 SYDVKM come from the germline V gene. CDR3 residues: CASREGTNTGELFF. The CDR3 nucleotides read TGTGCCAGCAGGGAGGGTACGAACACCGGGGAGCTGTTTTTT.

The CDR3, as DNA: TGCGCCAGCAGCGGGGGACAGGGGGCAACCAAAAACATTCAGTACTTC. Protein product: CASSGGQGATKNIQYF. The genes are TRBV5-1 and TRBJ2-4, with 12 nucleotides matching TRBD1. The length of the CDR3 is 16 residues. V lost 4 bases, J lost 2 bases, and 4 bases stayed unmatched. The germline V gene encodes CDR1 SGHRS and CDR2 YFSETQ.

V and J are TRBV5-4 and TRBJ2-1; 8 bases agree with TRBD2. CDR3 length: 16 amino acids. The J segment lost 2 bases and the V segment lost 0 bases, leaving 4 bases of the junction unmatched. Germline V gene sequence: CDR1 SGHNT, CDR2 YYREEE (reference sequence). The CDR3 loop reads CASSLGLALTYNEQFF. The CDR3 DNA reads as TGTGCCAGCAGCTTGGGACTAGCGCTCACCTACAATGAGCAGTTCTTC.

The CDR3 DNA is TGTGCCAGCAGCTTGCGCAGCGGGATTTCCTACGAGCAGTACTTC. Protein: CASSLRSGISYEQYF. V and J are TRBV5-5 and TRBJ2-7, with 7 nucleotides matching TRBD2. Per germline, CDR1 SGHKS and CDR2 YYEKEE (reference sequence). This CDR3 region has 15 residues. Trimming cost V 1 base and J 1 base; bases outside gene matches: 5.

This CDR3 is CASSKARETQYF. The CDR3 region has the DNA TGTGCCAGTAGTAAAGCGCGAGAGACCCAGTACTTC. The chain employs TRBV19 and TRBJ2-5; no clear D gene. This CDR3 comprises 12 residues. Germline-derived CDR1 and CDR2 are LNHDA and SQIVND (reference sequence). Trimming removed 4 bases from V and 4 bases from J, with 7 bases in between.

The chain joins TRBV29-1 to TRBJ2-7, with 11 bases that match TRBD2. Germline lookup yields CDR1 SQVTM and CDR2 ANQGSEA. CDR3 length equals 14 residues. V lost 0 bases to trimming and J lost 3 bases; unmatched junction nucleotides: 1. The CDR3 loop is CSVEDGTSGYEQYF. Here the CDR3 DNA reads TGCAGCGTTGAAGATGGGACTAGCGGCTACGAGCAGTACTTC.